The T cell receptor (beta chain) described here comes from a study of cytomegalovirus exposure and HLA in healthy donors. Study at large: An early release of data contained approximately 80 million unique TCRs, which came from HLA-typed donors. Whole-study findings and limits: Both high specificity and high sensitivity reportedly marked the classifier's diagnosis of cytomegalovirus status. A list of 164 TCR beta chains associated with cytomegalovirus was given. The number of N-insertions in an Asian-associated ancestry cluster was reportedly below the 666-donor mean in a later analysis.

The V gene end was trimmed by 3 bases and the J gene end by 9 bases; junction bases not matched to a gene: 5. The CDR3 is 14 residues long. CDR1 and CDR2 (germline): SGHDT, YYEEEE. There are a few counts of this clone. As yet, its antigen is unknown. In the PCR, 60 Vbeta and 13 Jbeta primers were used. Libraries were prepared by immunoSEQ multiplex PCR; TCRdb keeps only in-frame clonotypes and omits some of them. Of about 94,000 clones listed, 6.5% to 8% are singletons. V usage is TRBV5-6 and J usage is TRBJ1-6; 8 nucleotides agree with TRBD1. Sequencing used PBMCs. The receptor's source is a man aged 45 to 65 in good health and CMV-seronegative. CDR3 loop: CASSSGQGSSPLHF. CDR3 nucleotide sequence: TGTGCCAGCAGCTCCGGACAGGGTAGTTCACCCCTCCACTTT.